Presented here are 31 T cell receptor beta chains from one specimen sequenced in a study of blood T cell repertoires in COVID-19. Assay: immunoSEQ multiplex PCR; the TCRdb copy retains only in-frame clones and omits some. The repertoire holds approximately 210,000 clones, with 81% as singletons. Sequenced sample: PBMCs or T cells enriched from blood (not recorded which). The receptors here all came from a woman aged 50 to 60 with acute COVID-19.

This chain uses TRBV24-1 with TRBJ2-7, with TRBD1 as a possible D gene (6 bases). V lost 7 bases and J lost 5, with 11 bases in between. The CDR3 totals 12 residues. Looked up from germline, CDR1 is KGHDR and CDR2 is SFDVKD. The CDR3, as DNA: TGTGCCACCAGCGGACAGTCCCACGAGCAGTACTTC. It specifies CATSGQSHEQYF.

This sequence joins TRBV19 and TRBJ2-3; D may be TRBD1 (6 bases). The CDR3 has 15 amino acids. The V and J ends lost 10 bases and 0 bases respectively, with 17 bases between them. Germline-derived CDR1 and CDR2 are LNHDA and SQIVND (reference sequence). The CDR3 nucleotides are TGTGCCACCCGCCCCTGGACAGCTAGCACAGATACGCAGTATTTT. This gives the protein CATRPWTASTDTQYF.

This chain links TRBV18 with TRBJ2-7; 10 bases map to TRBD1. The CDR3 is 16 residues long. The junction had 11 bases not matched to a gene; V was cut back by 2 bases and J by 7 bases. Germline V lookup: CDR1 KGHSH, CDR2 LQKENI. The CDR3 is CASSPTTGGASWEQYF. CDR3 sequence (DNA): TGTGCCAGCTCACCAACGACAGGGGGCGCGTCTTGGGAGCAGTACTTC.

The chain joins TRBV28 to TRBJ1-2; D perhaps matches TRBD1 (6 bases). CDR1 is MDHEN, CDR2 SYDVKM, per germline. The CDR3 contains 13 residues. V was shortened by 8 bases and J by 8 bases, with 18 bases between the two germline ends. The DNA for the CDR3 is TGTGCCAGCCGCCAACAGGGAGTGGGAGGCTACACCTTC. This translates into CASRQQGVGGYTF.

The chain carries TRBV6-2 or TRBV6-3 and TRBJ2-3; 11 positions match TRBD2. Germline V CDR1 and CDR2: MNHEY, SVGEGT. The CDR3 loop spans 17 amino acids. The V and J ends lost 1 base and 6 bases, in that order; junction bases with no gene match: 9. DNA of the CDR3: TGTGCCAGCAGTTACTTGGGGACTAGCGGAACCCGGGATACGCAGTATTTT. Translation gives CASSYLGTSGTRDTQYF.

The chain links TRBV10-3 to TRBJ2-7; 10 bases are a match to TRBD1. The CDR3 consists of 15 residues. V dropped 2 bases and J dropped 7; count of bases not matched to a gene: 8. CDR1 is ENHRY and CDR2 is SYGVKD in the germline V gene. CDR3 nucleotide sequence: TGTGCCATCAGTGAGCCGGGACAGGGGACGGAAGAGCAGTACTTC. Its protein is CAISEPGQGTEEQYF.

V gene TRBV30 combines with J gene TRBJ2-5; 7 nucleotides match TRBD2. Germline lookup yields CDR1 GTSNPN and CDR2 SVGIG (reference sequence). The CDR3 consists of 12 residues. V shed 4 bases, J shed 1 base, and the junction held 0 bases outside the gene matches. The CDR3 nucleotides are TGTGCCTGGACTAGCGGCCAAGAGACCCAGTACTTC. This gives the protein CAWTSGQETQYF.

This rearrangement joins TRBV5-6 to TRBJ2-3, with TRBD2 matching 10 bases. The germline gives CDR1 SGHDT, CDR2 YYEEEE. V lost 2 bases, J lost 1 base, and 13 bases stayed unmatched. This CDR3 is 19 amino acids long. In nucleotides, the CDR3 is TGTGCCAGCAGCTTACCCCAGCGGGAGGGCGAGGTGGGCACAGATACGCAGTATTTT. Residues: CASSLPQREGEVGTDTQYF.

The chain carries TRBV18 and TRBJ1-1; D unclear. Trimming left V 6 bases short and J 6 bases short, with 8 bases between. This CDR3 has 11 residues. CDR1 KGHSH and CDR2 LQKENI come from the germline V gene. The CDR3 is CASSRGAEAFF. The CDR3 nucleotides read TGTGCCAGCTCTCGCGGGGCTGAAGCTTTCTTT.

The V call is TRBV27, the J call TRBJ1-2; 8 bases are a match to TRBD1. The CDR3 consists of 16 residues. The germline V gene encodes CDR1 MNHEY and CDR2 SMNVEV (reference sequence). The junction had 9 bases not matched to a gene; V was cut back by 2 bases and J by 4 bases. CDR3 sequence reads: CASSLNGAGGAYGYTF. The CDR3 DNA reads TGTGCCAGCAGTTTAAACGGGGCAGGGGGCGCCTATGGCTACACCTTC.

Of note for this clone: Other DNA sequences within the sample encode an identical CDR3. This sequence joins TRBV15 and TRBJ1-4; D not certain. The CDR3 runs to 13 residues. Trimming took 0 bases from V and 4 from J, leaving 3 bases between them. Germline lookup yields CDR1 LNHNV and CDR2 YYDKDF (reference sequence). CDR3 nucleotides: TGTGCCACCAGCAGAGACCTTAATGAAAAACTGTTTTTT. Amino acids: CATSRDLNEKLFF.

The CDR3 bases are TGTGCCAGTACCAATTACGGCGGGGGGGAAACCGGGGAGCTGTTTTTT. This encodes CASTNYGGGETGELFF. The chain joins TRBV19 to TRBJ2-2; 9 nucleotides line up with TRBD2. The CDR3 runs 16 residues. Germline V lookup: CDR1 LNHDA, CDR2 SQIVND (reference sequence). V lost 7 bases to trimming and J lost 5 bases; unmatched junction nucleotides: 11.

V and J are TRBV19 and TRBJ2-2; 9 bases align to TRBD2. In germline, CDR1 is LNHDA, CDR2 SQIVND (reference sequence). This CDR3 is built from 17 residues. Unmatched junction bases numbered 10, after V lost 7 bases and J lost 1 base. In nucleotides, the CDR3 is TGTGCCAGTATTAGCAGCGGGGGGAGTAAGAACACCGGGGAGCTGTTTTTT. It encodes CASISSGGSKNTGELFF.

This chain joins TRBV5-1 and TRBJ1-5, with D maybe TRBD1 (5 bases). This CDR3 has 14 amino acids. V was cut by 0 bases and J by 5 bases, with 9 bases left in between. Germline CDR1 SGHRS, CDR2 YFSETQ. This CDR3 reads CASSLAGGYQPQHF. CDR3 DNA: TGCGCCAGCAGCTTGGCCGGGGGGTATCAGCCCCAGCATTTT.

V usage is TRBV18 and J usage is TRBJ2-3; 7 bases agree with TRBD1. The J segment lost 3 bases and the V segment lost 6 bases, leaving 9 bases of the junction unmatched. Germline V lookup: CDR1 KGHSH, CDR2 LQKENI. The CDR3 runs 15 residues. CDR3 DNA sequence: TGTGCCAGCTCCGGGACAGCCCAAGGGACAGATACGCAGTATTTT. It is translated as CASSGTAQGTDTQYF.

The CDR3 sequence: CASSPSGTGATDTQYF. The CDR3 region has the DNA TGTGCCAGCAGCCCCAGCGGGACAGGGGCCACAGATACGCAGTATTTT. This sequence joins TRBV11-2 and TRBJ2-3, with 10 bases lining up with TRBD1. V shed 5 bases and J 2 bases; nucleotides not matched to a gene: 7. Germline CDR1 reads SGHAT; CDR2 reads FQNNGV. The CDR3 totals 16 residues.

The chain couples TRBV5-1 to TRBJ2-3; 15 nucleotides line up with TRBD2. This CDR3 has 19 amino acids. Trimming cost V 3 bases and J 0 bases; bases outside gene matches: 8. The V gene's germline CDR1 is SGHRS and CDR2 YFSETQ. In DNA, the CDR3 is TGCGCCAGCAGCTCCTGGACTAGCGGGAGGGCCGGAAGCACAGATACGCAGTATTTT. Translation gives CASSSWTSGRAGSTDTQYF.

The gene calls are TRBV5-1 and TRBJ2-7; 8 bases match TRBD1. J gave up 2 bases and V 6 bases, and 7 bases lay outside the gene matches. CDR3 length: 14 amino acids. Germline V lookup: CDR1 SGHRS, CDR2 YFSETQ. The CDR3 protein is CASTGQGETYEQYF. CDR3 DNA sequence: TGCGCCAGCACAGGACAGGGTGAGACCTACGAGCAGTACTTC.

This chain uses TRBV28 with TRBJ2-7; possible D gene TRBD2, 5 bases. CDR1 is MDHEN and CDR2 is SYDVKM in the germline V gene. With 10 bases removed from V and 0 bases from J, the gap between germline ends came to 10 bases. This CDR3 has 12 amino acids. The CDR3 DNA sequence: TGTGCCACTAACGGGAACTCCTACGAGCAGTACTTC. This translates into CATNGNSYEQYF. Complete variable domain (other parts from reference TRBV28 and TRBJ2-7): DVKVTQSSRYLVKRTGEKVFLECVQDMDHENMFWYRQDPGLGLRLIYFSYDVKMKEKGDIPEGYSVSREKKERFSLILESASTNQTSMYLCATNGNSYEQYFGPGTRLTVT.

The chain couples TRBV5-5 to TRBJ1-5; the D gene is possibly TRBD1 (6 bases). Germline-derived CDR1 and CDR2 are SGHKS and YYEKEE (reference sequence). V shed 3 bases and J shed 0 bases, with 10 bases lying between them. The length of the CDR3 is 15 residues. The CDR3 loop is CASSWDIYSNQPQHF. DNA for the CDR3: TGTGCCAGCAGCTGGGACATCTATAGCAATCAGCCCCAGCATTTT. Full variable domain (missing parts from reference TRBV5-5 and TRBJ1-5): DAGVTQSPTHLIKTRGQQVTLRCSPISGHKSVSWYQQVLGQGPQFIFQYYEKEERGRGNFPDRFSARQFPNYSSELNVNALLLGDSALYLCASSWDIYSNQPQHFGDGTRLSIL.

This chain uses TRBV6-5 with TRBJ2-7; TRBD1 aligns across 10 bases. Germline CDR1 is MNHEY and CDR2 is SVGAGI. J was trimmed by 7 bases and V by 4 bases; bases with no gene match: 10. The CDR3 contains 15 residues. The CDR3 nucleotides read TGTGCCAGCAGTTTGTTGACAGGGGGCGCAGAAGAGCAGTACTTC. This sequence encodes CASSLLTGGAEEQYF.

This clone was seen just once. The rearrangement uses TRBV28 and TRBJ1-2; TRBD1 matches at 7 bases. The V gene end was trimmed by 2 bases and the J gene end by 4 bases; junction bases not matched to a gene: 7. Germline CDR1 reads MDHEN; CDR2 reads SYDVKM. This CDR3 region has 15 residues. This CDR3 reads CASSLLLGTAYGYTF. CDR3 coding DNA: TGTGCCAGCAGTTTACTACTCGGGACAGCCTATGGCTACACCTTC.

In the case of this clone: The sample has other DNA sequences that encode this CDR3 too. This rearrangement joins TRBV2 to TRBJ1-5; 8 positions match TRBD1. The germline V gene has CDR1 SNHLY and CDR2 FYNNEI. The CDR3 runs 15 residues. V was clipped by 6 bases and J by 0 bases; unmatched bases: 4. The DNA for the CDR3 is TGTGCCAGCAGGCGTCAGGGGGCTAGCAATCAGCCCCAGCATTTT. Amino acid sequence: CASRRQGASNQPQHF.

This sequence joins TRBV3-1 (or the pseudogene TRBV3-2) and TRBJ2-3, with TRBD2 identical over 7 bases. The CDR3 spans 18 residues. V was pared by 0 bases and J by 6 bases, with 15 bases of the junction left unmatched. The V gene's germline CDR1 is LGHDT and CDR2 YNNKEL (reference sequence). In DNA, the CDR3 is TGTGCCAGCAGCCAAGATCGGGCAGCGGGGATTATTACGGATACGCAGTATTTT. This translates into CASSQDRAAGIITDTQYF.

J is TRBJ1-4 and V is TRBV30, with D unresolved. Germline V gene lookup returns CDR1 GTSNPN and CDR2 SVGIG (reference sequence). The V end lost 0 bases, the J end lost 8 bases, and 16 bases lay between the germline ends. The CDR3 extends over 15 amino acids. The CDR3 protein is CAWSVLARNEEKLFF. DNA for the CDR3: TGTGCCTGGAGTGTGTTAGCCCGGAATGAAGAAAAACTGTTTTTT.

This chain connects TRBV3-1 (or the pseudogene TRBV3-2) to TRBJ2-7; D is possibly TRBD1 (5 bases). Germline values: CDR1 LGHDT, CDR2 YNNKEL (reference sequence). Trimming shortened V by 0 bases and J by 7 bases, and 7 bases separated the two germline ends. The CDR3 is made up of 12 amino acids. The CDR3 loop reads CASSQDRVEQYF. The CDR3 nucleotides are TGTGCCAGCAGCCAAGACAGGGTGGAGCAGTACTTC.

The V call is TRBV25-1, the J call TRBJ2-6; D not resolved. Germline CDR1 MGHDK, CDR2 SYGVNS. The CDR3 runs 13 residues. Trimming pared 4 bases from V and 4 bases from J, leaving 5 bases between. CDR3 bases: TGTGCCAGCAGTGGCCAGGGGGCCAACGTCCTGACTTTC. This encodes CASSGQGANVLTF.

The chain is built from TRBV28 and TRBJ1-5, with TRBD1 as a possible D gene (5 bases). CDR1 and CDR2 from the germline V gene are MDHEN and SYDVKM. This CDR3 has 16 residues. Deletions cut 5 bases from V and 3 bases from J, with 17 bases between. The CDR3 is CASSSNRRQINQPQHF. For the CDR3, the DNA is TGTGCCAGCAGTAGTAACCGGAGACAGATCAATCAGCCCCAGCATTTT. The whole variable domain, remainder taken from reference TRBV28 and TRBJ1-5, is DVKVTQSSRYLVKRTGEKVFLECVQDMDHENMFWYRQDPGLGLRLIYFSYDVKMKEKGDIPEGYSVSREKKERFSLILESASTNQTSMYLCASSSNRRQINQPQHFGDGTRLSIL.

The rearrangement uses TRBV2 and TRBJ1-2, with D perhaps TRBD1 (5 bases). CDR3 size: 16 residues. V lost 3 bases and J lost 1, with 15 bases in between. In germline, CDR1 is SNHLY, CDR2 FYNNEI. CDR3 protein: CASSEIRAGVNYGYTF. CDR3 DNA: TGTGCCAGCAGTGAGATCAGGGCGGGGGTTAACTATGGCTACACCTTC.

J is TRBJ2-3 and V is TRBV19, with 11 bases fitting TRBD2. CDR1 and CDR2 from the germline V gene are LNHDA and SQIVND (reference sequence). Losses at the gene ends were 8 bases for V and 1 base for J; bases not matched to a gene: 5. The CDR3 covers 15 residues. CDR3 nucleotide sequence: TGTGCCAGTGGCCCACTAGCGGGGGGCACAGATACGCAGTATTTT. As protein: CASGPLAGGTDTQYF.

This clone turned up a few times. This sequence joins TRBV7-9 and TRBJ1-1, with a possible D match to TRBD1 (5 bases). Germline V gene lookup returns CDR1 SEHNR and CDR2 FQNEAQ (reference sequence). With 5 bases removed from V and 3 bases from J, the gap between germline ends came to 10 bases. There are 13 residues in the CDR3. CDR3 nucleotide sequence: TGTGCCAGCAGCGAGACAGATTACACTGAAGCTTTCTTT. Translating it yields CASSETDYTEAFF.